Listed below are T cell receptor beta chains from one sample, sequenced in a study of cytotoxic CD8 clonotypes in ibrutinib-treated CLL. Assay used: immunoSEQ multiplex PCR; TCRdb lists only in-frame clones, some missing. The table has about 92,000 clones, approximately 77% seen once. The sample was PBMCs, taken after 24 months of ibrutinib treatment. The receptor set was obtained from a human donor with chronic lymphocytic leukemia. CDR3s include the opening cysteine and the closing phenylalanine or tryptophan. A D gene is named only where the DNA matches it firmly. Rows may omit the clone size; those that give it use once, few, many or a size class.

>.|.|TRBJ1-1|TRBV2
TGTGCCAGCAGTCCCAGGGTTGAAGCTTTCTTT
CASSPRVEAFF
>.|.|TRBJ2-3|TRBV6-1
TGTGCCAGCAGTGGGAGGGCCATGAGGACAGATACGCAGTATTTT
CASSGRAMRTDTQYF
>.|.|TRBJ2-7|TRBV2
TGTGCCAGCAACTCGGGGTTCTACGAGCAGTACTTC
CASNSGFYEQYF
>.|TRBD2|TRBJ2-5|TRBV4-1
TGCGCCAGCAGCCTCCCTAGCGGGGGCGTAAAAGAGACCCAGTACTTC
CASSLPSGGVKETQYF
>.|.|TRBJ2-4|TRBV29-1
TGCAGCGTCCTAGAATACATTCAGTACTTC
CSVLEYIQYF
>.|TRBD2|TRBJ2-1|TRBV18
TGTGCCAGCTCACCACTAGCGGGGGGGAAAAATGAGCAGTTCTTC
CASSPLAGGKNEQFF
>.|TRBD2|TRBJ2-3|TRBV30
TGTGCCTGGACCGAGGGACTAGCGGGGGGGGATACGCAGTATTTT
CAWTEGLAGGDTQYF
>.|TRBD1|TRBJ1-4|TRBV30
TGTGCCTGGAAGGGGGCGAGTGAAAAACTGTTTTTT
CAWKGASEKLFF
>.|.|TRBJ1-1|TRBV5-1
TGCGCCAGCAGCTCGGGTAGATCAGGGGATGAAGCTTTCTTT
CASSSGRSGDEAFF
>.|.|TRBJ2-1|TRBV10-3
TGTGCCATCAGTGAGCGACAGGAGTCCTACAATGAGCAGTTCTTC
CAISERQESYNEQFF
>.|.|TRBJ2-7|TRBV18
TGTGCCAGCTCACAGGGGAAGTACGAGCAGTACTTC
CASSQGKYEQYF
>few|.|TRBJ1-1|TRBV4-1
TGCGCCAGCAGCCAAGTTTACCAGTTGAACACTGAAGCTTTCTTT
CASSQVYQLNTEAFF
>few|TRBD1|TRBJ2-7|TRBV28
TGTGCCAGCAGTACCGGACAGGCCCTCGAGCAGTACTTC
CASSTGQALEQYF
>.|.|TRBJ1-5|TRBV21-1
TGTGCCAGCAGCAAGAAAAGGGCGATGAATCAGCCCCAGCATTTT
CASSKKRAMNQPQHF
>.|TRBD2|TRBJ2-5|TRBV30
TGTGCCTGGAGAGCCGGGACTAGCGGGAGGACGGAGACCCAGTACTTC
CAWRAGTSGRTETQYF
>.|TRBD1|TRBJ1-1|TRBV29-1
TGCAGCGCCAATATGGACAGGGTAGATACTGAAGCTTTCTTT
CSANMDRVDTEAFF
>.|TRBD1|TRBJ2-1|TRBV7-9
TGTGCCAGCAGCTCCCTTGGGACAGAATCATACAATGAGCAGTTCTTC
CASSSLGTESYNEQFF
>.|.|TRBJ2-5|TRBV9
TGTGCCAGCAGCGTAGGGGTCCTTCCTGGGGTAAGAGAGACCCAGTACTTC
CASSVGVLPGVRETQYF
>.|TRBD2|TRBJ2-1|TRBV5-4
TGTGCCAGCAGCGCTAGCGGGAGAGGGTCCTACAATGAGCAGTTCTTC
CASSASGRGSYNEQFF
>.|.|TRBJ2-3|TRBV29-1
TGCAGCGTTAGAACAGATACGCAGTATTTT
CSVRTDTQYF
>.|.|TRBJ2-1|TRBV9
TGTGCCAGCAGCGTAGGTAGAGGCACGTACAATGAGCAGTTCTTC
CASSVGRGTYNEQFF
>.|.|TRBJ2-5|TRBV5-1
TGCGCCAGCAGCCCCCCGACGGGGTCCCCCGGGCAAGAGACCCAGTACTTC
CASSPPTGSPGQETQYF
>.|TRBD1|TRBJ2-5|TRBV7-3
TGTGCCAGCAGCCCAGGGACAGCCACCGGGACCCAGTACTTC
CASSPGTATGTQYF
>.|TRBD2|TRBJ2-7|TRBV9
TGTGCCAGCAGCGTAGACACTAGCGGGGGGTCCTACGAGCAGTACTTC
CASSVDTSGGSYEQYF
>.|.|TRBJ2-3|TRBV9
TGTGCCAGCAGCGTAGTTCTAGGGAGCTTCAAAAAAACAGATACGCAGTATTTT
CASSVVLGSFKKTDTQYF
>.|.|TRBJ1-4|TRBV7-6
TGTGCCAGCAGCTTAGCCGGTGGCGGTGGTGAAAAACTGTTTTTT
CASSLAGGGGEKLFF
>.|TRBD1|TRBJ1-2|TRBV5-6
TGTGCCAGCAGCTTGGGACAGGGCTGTTCCTTC
CASSLGQGCSF
>.|TRBD1|TRBJ1-1|TRBV30
TGTGCCTCTACCGACAGGGTGAACACTGAAGCTTTCTTT
CASTDRVNTEAFF
>few|TRBD2|TRBJ2-2|TRBV6-5
TGTGCCAGCAGTTACTCAATGGGGGGGAGCATCGGGGAGCTGTTTTTT
CASSYSMGGSIGELFF
>.|.|TRBJ2-7|TRBV28
TGTGCCAGCAGTCCGCCCTTAGGGGGAGGACAGGCAAGCTCCTACGAGCAGTACTTC
CASSPPLGGGQASSYEQYF
>.|.|TRBJ1-3|TRBV29-1
TGCAGCGTTGAAGACAGGACGTCTGGAAACACCATATATTTT
CSVEDRTSGNTIYF
>.|.|TRBJ2-5|TRBV7-9
TGTGCCAGCACCTATTCAGGGGAGACCCAGTACTTC
CASTYSGETQYF
>.|.|TRBJ2-1|TRBV28
TGTGCCAGCAGTTTAATGGCAGCTTACAATGAGCAGTTCTTC
CASSLMAAYNEQFF
>.|.|TRBJ2-7|TRBV7-2
TGTGCCAGCAGCTTAGTGGGGGGATACCTCCACGAGCAGTACTTC
CASSLVGGYLHEQYF
>once|.|TRBJ2-1|TRBV27
TGTGCCAGCAGTCTCGGCAATGAGCAGTTCTTC
CASSLGNEQFF
>.|.|TRBJ1-2|TRBV28
TGTGCCAGCAGCCCAGGACAGTTCTATGGCTACACCTTC
CASSPGQFYGYTF
>.|TRBD2|TRBJ2-3|TRBV11-2
TGTGCCAGCAGCTTAGGCGAACTAGCGGACACAGATACGCAGTATTTT
CASSLGELADTDTQYF
>.|.|TRBJ2-3|TRBV2
TGTGCCAGCAACAGGGATGGTGGAGATACGCAGTATTTT
CASNRDGGDTQYF
>.|.|TRBJ1-3|TRBV6-6
TGTGCCAGCAGTTACTTCGGGGACCCTGGAAACACCATATATTTT
CASSYFGDPGNTIYF
>few|.|TRBJ1-2|TRBV4-2
TGTGCCAGCAGCCAAGATGCGGGAACAGCTAACTATGGCTACACCTTC
CASSQDAGTANYGYTF
>.|.|TRBJ1-1|TRBV10-1
TGCGCCAACTACCAGGTGGCGTGCGCTGAAGCTTTCTTT
CANYQVACAEAFF
>.|.|TRBJ2-2|TRBV11-3
TGTGCCAGCAGCTTAGCGGGGCAGAACACCGGGGAGCTGTTTTTT
CASSLAGQNTGELFF
>.|.|TRBJ1-5|TRBV5-1
TGCGCCAGCAGCTCGGACAGTAATCAGCCCCAGCATTTT
CASSSDSNQPQHF
>.|.|TRBJ2-7|TRBV18
TGTGCCAGCTCACTTAGGACAGATGCCTACGAGCAGTACTTC
CASSLRTDAYEQYF
>.|.|TRBJ1-1|TRBV7-8
TGTGCCAGCAGCAAAGACCTGAACACTGAAGCTTTCTTT
CASSKDLNTEAFF
>.|TRBD2|TRBJ2-3|TRBV29-1
TGCAGCGTTGTAGCGCTAGCGGTTCGCACAGATACGCAGTATTTT
CSVVALAVRTDTQYF
>.|.|TRBJ2-7|TRBV2
TGTGCCAGCATGGGGAGGCTAGATCGAACCTACGAGCAGTACTTC
CASMGRLDRTYEQYF
>.|.|TRBJ2-7|TRBV6-1
TGTGCCATCGACCGCCTAACTGGCGAGCAGTACTTC
CAIDRLTGEQYF
>.|.|TRBJ1-1|TRBV6-6
TGTGCCAGCACCTACCTTCAGGTTTTTGGCACTGAAGCTTTCTTT
CASTYLQVFGTEAFF